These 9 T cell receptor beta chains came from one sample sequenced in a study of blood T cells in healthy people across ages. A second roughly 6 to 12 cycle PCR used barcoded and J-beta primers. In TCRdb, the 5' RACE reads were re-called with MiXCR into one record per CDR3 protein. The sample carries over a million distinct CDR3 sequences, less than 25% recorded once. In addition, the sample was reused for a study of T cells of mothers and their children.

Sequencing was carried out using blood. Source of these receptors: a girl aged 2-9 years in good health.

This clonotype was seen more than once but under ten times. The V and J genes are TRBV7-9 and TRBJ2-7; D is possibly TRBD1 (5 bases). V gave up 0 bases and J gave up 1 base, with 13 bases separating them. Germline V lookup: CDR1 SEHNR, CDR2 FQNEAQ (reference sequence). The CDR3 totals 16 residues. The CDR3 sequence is CASSLAGAQLSYEQYF. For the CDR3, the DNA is TGTGCCAGCAGCTTAGCTGGGGCCCAACTATCCTACGAGCAGTACTTC.

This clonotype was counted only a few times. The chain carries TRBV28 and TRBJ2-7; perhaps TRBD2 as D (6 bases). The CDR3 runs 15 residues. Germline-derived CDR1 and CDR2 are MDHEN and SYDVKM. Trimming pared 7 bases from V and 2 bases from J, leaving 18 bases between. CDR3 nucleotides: TGTGCCAGCAAAGGGGCGGGACTGGGACCCTACGAGCAGTACTTC. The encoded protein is CASKGAGLGPYEQYF. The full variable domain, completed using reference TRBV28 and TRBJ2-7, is DVKVTQSSRYLVKRTGEKVFLECVQDMDHENMFWYRQDPGLGLRLIYFSYDVKMKEKGDIPEGYSVSREKKERFSLILESASTNQTSMYLCASKGAGLGPYEQYFGPGTRLTVT.

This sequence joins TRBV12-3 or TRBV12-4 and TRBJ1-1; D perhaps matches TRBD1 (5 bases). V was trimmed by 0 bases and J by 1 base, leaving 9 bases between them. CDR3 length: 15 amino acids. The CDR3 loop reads CASSLAGTSNTEAFF. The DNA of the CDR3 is TGTGCCAGCAGTTTAGCCGGGACTTCGAACACTGAAGCTTTCTTT.

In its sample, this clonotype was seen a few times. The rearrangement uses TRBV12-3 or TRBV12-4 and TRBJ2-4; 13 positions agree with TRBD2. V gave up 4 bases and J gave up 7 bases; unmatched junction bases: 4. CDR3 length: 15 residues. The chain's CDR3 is CASSYELAGGNIQYF. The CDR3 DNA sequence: TGTGCCAGCAGTTATGAACTAGCGGGAGGGAACATTCAGTACTTC.

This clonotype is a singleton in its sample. CDR3 sequence reads: CASSLDPMTNTQYF. The CDR3, as DNA: TGTGCCAGCAGTTTGGATCCCATGACGAATACGCAGTATTTT. This rearrangement joins TRBV6-2 or TRBV6-3 to TRBJ2-3; D is ambiguous. Germline V gives CDR1 MNHEY, CDR2 SVGEGT. There are 14 residues in the CDR3. The germline V and J ends were trimmed by 4 bases and 7 bases, with 15 bases remaining between them.

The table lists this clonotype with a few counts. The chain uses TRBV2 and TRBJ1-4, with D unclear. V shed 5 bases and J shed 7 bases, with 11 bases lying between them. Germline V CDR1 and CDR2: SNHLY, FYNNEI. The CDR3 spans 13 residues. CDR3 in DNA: TGTGCCAGCAGTTCACCAGTAGTTGAAAAACTGTTTTTT. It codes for CASSSPVVEKLFF.

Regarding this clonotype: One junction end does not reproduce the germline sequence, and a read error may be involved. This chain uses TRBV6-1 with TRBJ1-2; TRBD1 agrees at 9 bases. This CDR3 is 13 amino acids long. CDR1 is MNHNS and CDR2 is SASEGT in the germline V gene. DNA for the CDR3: TGTGCCAGCAGCCGGGACAGGGTCTATAGCTACACCTTC. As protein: CASSRDRVYSYTF.

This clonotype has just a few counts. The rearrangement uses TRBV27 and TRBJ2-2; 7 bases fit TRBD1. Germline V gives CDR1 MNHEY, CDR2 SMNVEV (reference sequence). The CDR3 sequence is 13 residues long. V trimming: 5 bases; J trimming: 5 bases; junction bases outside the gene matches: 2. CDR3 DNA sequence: TGTGCCAGCAGTACAGGGGAAACCGGGGAGCTGTTTTTT. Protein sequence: CASSTGETGELFF.

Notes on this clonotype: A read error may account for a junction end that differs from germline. The CDR3 nucleotides are TGTGCCGGCAGTACAGGGGTTACGGGCAATGAGCAGTTCTTC. Translation: CAGSTGVTGNEQFF. V gene TRBV2 combines with J gene TRBJ2-1; 7 bases map to TRBD1. The CDR3 extends over 14 amino acids. Germline V gene data show CDR1 as SNHLY and CDR2 as FYNNEI.